The 10 T cell receptor beta chains in this list originate from one sample, sequenced in a study of T cells expressing NK-cell markers. TCRdb reanalyzed the 5' RACE reads, giving one entry per CDR3 protein sequence and no DNA. Here the sample table reports about 170,000 distinct CDR3 sequences. Sequenced input: blood T cells: a sorted CD56 or NKG2C T cell subset, CD4+ or CD8+ T cells, or bulk PBMC T cells (not recorded which). These receptors originate from a man between 18 and 69 years old in good health.

The chain is built from TRBV29-1 and TRBJ1-4; the D gene TCRdb calls, TRBD1, cannot be checked with no DNA. CDR1 and CDR2 (germline): SQVTM, ANQGSEA. The CDR3 spans 13 residues. The CDR3 reads CSVLETGGEKLFF.

This chain links TRBV2 with TRBJ2-5; TCRdb gives TRBD1 as the D gene, but with no DNA this cannot be confirmed. This CDR3 region has 15 residues. Germline V gene lookup returns CDR1 SNHLY and CDR2 FYNNEI. CDR3 region: CASNEENRVLETQYF.

This chain uses TRBV7-9 with TRBJ2-1; TCRdb calls TRBD1, which cannot be checked without DNA. Germline assignment: CDR1 SEHNR and CDR2 FQNEAQ (reference sequence). This CDR3 contains 14 residues. The CDR3 is CASSLVAGANEQFF.

The chain links TRBV7-6 to TRBJ2-2; TCRdb reports TRBD1, a call that lacks DNA to check it against. This CDR3 spans 17 amino acids. CDR1 is SGHVS and CDR2 is FNYEAQ in the germline V gene. The CDR3 loop reads CASSHRSGRRNTGELFF.

This chain uses TRBV6-1 with TRBJ2-5; TCRdb lists TRBD1, though no DNA is available to test this call. Germline V gives CDR1 MNHNS, CDR2 SASEGT. The CDR3 length is 14 residues. The CDR3 loop is CASSPTGVRETQYF.

The chain recombines TRBV5-1 with TRBJ2-1; TCRdb outputs TRBD1, but without DNA this stays unchecked. The CDR3 is made up of 17 amino acids. Germline V lookup: CDR1 SGHRS, CDR2 YFSETQ. CDR3 amino acids: CASSVNRDAEYVYEQFF. The complete variable domain, with remaining parts taken from reference TRBV5-1 and TRBJ2-1, reads KAGVTQTPRYLIKTRGQQVTLSCSPISGHRSVSWYQQTPGQGLQFLFEYFSETQRNKGNFPGRFSGRQFSNSRSEMNVSTLELGDSALYLCASSVNRDAEYVYEQFFGPGTRLTVL.

The chain has TRBV3-1 and TRBJ2-1; TCRdb's D call of TRBD2 is untestable without DNA. Germline lookup yields CDR1 LGHDT and CDR2 YNNKEL (reference sequence). The CDR3 runs to 20 residues. The chain's CDR3 is CASSQDRGPFDRGAYNEQFF.

V gene TRBV20-1 combines with J gene TRBJ2-2; TCRdb names TRBD1, which stays unverified in the absence of DNA. Germline assignment: CDR1 DFQATT and CDR2 SNEGSKA (reference sequence). This CDR3 has 15 amino acids. The chain's CDR3 is CSARGRTGATGELFF.

The chain links TRBV19 to TRBJ1-1; TCRdb outputs TRBD1, but without DNA this stays unchecked. The CDR3 covers 14 residues. In germline, CDR1 is LNHDA, CDR2 SQIVND (reference sequence). CDR3 sequence: CASSDRAANTEAFF.

V usage is TRBV19 and J usage is TRBJ2-7; TCRdb lists TRBD1, though no DNA is available to test this call. The CDR3 loop spans 15 amino acids. Per germline, CDR1 LNHDA and CDR2 SQIVND (reference sequence). The CDR3 is CASSRGQLLSQEQYF.